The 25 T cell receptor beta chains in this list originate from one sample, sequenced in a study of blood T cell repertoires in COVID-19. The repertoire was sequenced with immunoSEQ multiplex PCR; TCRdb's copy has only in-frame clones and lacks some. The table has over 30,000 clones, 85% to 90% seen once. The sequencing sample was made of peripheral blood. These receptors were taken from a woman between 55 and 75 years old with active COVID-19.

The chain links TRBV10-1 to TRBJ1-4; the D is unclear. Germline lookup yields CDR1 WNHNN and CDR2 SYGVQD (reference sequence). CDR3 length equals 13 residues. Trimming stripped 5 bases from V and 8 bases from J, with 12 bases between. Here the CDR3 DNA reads TGCGCCAGCAGTCGGTGGATCGGGGAAAAACTGTTTTTT. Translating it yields CASSRWIGEKLFF.

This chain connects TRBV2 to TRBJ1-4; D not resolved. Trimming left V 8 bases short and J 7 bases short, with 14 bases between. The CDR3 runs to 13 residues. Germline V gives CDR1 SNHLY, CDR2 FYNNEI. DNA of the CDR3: TGTGCCAGCGGGCGTGGGCTGCGTGAAAAACTGTTTTTT. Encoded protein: CASGRGLREKLFF.

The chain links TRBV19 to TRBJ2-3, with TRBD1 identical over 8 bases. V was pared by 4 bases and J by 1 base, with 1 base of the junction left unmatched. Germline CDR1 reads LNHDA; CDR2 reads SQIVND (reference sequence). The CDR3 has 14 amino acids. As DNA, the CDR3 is TGTGCCAGTAGTACGACAGGGGGCACAGATACGCAGTATTTT. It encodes CASSTTGGTDTQYF.

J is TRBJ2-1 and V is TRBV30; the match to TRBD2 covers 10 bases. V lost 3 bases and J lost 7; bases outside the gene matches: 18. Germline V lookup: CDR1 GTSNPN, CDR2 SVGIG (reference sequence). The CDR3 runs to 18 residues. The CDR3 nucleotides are TGTGCCTGGAGCCCCGGGGTAGCGGGGGGATGGAACCCGAATGAGCAGTTCTTC. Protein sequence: CAWSPGVAGGWNPNEQFF.

CDR3 in amino acids: CASSPETPDRGNTIYF. CDR3 nucleotides: TGCGCCAGCAGCCCCGAAACCCCAGACAGAGGAAACACCATATATTTT. The chain combines TRBV5-1 with TRBJ1-3; possible D gene TRBD1, 5 bases. The CDR3 totals 16 residues. Trimming removed 4 bases at V and 4 bases at J, with 18 bases between. Germline V lookup: CDR1 SGHRS, CDR2 YFSETQ.

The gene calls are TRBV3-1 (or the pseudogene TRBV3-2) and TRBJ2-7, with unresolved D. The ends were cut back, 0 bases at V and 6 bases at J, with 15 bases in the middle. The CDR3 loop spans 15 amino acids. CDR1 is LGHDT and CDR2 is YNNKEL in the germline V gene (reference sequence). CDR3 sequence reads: CASSQDPMGYIEQYF. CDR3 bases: TGTGCCAGCAGCCAAGACCCGATGGGCTACATCGAGCAGTACTTC.

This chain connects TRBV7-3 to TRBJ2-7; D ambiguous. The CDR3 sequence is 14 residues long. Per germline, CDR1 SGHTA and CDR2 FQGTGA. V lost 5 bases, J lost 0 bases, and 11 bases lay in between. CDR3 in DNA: TGTGCCAGCAGCCCAGACACCGTCTCCTACGAGCAGTACTTC. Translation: CASSPDTVSYEQYF.

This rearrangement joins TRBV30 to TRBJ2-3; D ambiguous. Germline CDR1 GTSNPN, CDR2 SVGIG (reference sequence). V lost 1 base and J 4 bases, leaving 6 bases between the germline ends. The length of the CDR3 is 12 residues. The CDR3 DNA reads TGTGCCTGGAGTGCCTTATCAGATACGCAGTATTTT. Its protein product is CAWSALSDTQYF.

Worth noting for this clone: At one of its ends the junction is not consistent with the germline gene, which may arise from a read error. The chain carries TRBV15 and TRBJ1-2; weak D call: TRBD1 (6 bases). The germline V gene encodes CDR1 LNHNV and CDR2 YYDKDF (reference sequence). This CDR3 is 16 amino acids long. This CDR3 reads CATSGEQGFRNYGYTF. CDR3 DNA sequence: TGTGCCACCAGCGGAGAACAGGGATTTCGGAACTATGGCTACACCTTC.

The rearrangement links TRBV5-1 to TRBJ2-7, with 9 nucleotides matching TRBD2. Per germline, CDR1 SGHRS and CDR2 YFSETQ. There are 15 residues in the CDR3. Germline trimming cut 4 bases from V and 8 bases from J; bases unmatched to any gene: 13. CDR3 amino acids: CASSEGLADYAKQYF. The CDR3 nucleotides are TGCGCCAGCAGCGAGGGACTAGCAGACTACGCGAAGCAGTACTTC.

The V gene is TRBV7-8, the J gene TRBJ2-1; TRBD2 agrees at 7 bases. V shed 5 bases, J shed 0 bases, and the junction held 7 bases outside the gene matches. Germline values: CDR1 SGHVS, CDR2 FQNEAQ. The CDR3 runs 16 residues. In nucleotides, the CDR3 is TGTGCCAGCAGCCGATCGGGGGGAAGCTCCTACAATGAGCAGTTCTTC. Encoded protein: CASSRSGGSSYNEQFF.

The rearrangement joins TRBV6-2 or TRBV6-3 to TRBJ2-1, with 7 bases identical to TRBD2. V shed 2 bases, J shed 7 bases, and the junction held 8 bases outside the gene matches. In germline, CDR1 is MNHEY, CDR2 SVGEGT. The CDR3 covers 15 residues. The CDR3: CASSYVGGGRNEQFF. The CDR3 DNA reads TGTGCCAGCAGTTACGTGGGGGGGGGAAGGAATGAGCAGTTCTTC.

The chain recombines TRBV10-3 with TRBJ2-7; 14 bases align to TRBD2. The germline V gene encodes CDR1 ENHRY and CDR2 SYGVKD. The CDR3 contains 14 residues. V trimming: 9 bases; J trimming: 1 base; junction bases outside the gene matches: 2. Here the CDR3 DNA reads TGTGCCATACGGACTAGCGGGGGGTCCTACGAGCAGTACTTC. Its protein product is CAIRTSGGSYEQYF.

CDR3 coding DNA: TGTGCCAGCAGTTCTAGCGGAAACTCCTACAATGAGCAGTTCTTC. It encodes CASSSSGNSYNEQFF. The rearrangement links TRBV27 to TRBJ2-1, with 7 bases fitting TRBD2. The CDR3 covers 15 residues. The germline CDR1 and CDR2 sequences are MNHEY and SMNVEV (reference sequence). Trimming at V came to 4 bases and at J to 0 bases, leaving 3 bases not matched to a gene.

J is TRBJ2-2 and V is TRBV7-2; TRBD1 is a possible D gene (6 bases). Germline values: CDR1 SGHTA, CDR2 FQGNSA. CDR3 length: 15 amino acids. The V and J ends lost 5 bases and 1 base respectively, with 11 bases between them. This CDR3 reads CASSVDRRNTGELFF. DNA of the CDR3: TGTGCCAGCAGCGTTGACAGGAGGAACACCGGGGAGCTGTTTTTT. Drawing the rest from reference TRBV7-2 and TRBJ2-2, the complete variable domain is GAGVSQSPSNKVTEKGKDVELRCDPISGHTALYWYRQSLGQGLEFLIYFQGNSAPDKSGLPSDRFSAERTGGSVSTLTIQRTQQEDSAVYLCASSVDRRNTGELFFGEGSRLTVL.

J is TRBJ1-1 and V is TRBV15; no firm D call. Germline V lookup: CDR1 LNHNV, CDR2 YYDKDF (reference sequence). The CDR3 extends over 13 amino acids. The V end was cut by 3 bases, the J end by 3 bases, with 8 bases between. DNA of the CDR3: TGTGCCACCAGCAGCAGGTTCGACACTGAAGCTTTCTTT. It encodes CATSSRFDTEAFF.

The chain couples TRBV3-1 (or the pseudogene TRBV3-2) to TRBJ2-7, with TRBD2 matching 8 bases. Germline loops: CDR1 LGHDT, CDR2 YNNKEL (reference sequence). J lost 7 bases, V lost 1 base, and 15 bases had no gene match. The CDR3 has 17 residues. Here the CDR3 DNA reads TGTGCCAGCAGCCAAGGGCACAGTAGCGGGATTCCTCGGGAGCAGTACTTC. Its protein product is CASSQGHSSGIPREQYF.

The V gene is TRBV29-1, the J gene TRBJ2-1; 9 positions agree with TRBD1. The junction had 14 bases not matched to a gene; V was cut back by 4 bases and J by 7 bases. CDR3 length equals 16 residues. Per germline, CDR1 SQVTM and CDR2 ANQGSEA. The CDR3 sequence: CSVASYRDREGNEQFF. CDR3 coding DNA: TGCAGCGTTGCGTCTTACAGGGACAGGGAAGGGAATGAGCAGTTCTTC.

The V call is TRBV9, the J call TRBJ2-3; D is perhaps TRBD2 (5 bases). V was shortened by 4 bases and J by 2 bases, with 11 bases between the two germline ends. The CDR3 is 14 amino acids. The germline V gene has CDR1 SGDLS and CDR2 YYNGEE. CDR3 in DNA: TGTGCCAGCAGCACGCGGGTGCTCACAGATACGCAGTATTTT. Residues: CASSTRVLTDTQYF.

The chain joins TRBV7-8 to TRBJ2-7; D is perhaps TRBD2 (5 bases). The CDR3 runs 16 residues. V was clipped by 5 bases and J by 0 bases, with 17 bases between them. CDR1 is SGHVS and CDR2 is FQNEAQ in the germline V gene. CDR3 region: CASSPPAPEASYEQYF. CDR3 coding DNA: TGTGCCAGCAGCCCTCCGGCCCCGGAGGCCTCCTACGAGCAGTACTTC. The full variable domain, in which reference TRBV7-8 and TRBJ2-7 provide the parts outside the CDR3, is GAGVSQSPRYKVAKRGQDVALRCDPISGHVSLFWYQQALGQGPEFLTYFQNEAQLDKSGLPSDRFFAERPEGSVSTLKIQRTQQEDSAVYLCASSPPAPEASYEQYFGPGTRLTVT.

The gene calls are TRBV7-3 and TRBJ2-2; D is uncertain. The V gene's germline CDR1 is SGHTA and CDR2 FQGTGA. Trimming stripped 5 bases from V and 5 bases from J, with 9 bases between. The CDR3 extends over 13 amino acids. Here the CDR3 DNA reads TGTGCCAGCAGCCCCGCGTCGACCGGGGAGCTGTTTTTT. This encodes CASSPASTGELFF.

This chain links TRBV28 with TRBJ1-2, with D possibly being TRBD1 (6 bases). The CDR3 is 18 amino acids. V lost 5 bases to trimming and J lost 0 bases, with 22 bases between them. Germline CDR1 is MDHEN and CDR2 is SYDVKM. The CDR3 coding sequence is TGTGCCAGCAGTGTAACAGGGATAGCTTTCTCAACTAACTATGGCTACACCTTC. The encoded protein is CASSVTGIAFSTNYGYTF.

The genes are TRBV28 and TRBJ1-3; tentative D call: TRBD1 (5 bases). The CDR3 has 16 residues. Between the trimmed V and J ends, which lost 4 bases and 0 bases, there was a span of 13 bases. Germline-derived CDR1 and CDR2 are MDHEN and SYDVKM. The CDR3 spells CASSSPGVGSGNTIYF. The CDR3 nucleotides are TGTGCCAGCAGTTCCCCGGGGGTGGGCTCTGGAAACACCATATATTTT.

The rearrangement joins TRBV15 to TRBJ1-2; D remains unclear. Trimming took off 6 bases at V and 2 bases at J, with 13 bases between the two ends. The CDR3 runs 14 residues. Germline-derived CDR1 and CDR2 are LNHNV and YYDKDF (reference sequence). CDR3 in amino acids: CATSRIEENYGYTF. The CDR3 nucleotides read TGTGCCACCAGTCGGATAGAGGAAAACTATGGCTACACCTTC.

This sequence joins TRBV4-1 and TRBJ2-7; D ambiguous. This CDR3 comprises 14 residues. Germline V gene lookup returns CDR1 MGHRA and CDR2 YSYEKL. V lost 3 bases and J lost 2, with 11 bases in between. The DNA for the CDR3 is TGCGCCAGCAGCCACTCCCCGAGAACCTACGAGCAGTACTTC. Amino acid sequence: CASSHSPRTYEQYF.